This T cell receptor beta chain was sequenced during a study of T cell responses to AZD1222 COVID-19 vaccine. General study findings and limits: Regions 160-218 and 743-854 held dominance among vaccine-associated CD4 TCRs, which spanned spike. Spike-specific TCR repertoires showed rising breadth and depth after two AZD1222 doses.

Profiled with immunoSEQ multiplex PCR; TCRdb holds only in-frame clones, not every one. The repertoire holds over 150,000 clones, with roughly 90% as singletons. This CDR3 is 15 amino acids long. V dropped 4 bases and J dropped 0 bases, with 9 bases sitting between them. Germline V gene sequence: CDR1 SGHDN, CDR2 FVKESK. This clone was counted a single time. The antigen is undetermined. The sequence was collected from an adult who received the AZD1222 COVID-19 vaccine. Source: peripheral blood, taken 28 days after the second AZD1222 dose. The chain employs TRBV14 and TRBJ2-2; possible D gene TRBD2, 6 bases. The CDR3 loop is CASSPTRPNTGELFF. The CDR3 DNA sequence: TGTGCCAGCAGCCCGACTAGGCCGAACACCGGGGAGCTGTTTTTT.